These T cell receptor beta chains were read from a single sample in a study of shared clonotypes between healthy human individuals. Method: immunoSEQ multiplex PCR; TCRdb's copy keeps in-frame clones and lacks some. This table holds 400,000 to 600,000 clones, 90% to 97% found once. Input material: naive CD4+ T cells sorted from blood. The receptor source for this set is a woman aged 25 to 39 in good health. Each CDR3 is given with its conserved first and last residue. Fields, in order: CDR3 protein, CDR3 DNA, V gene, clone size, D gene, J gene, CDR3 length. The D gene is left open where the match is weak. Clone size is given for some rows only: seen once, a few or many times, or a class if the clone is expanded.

CDR3: CASSLLAGSTDTQYF
DNA: TGTGCCAGCAGCTTACTAGCGGGAAGCACAGATACGCAGTATTTT
V: TRBV7-9
size: -
D: TRBD2
J: TRBJ2-3
length: 15

CDR3: CASSTHYGYTF
DNA: TGTGCCAGCAGCACCCATTATGGCTACACCTTC
V: TRBV5-6
size: -
D: -
J: TRBJ1-2
length: 11

CDR3: CASTTGAANYGYTF
DNA: TGTGCCAGTACAACAGGGGCTGCTAACTATGGCTACACCTTC
V: TRBV19
size: -
D: TRBD1
J: TRBJ1-2
length: 14

CDR3: CASSDWSEMGNTIYF
DNA: TGTGCCAGCTCCGACTGGTCCGAGATGGGAAACACCATATATTTT
V: TRBV18
size: -
D: -
J: TRBJ1-3
length: 15

CDR3: CASSFFSGRAEKYNEQFF
DNA: TGTGCCAGCAGCTTCTTTAGCGGGAGGGCCGAGAAATACAATGAGCAGTTCTTC
V: TRBV5-6
size: -
D: TRBD2
J: TRBJ2-1
length: 18

CDR3: CASSQGQLNQPQHF
DNA: TGTGCCAGCAGTCAGGGACAGTTAAATCAGCCCCAGCATTTT
V: TRBV28
size: -
D: TRBD1
J: TRBJ1-5
length: 14

CDR3: CASSFSALGTQPQHF
DNA: TGTGCCAGCAGCTTCTCTGCGTTGGGAACACAGCCCCAGCATTTT
V: TRBV5-5
size: -
D: -
J: TRBJ1-5
length: 15

CDR3: CASSVVPSGTYGQYF
DNA: TGTGCCAGCAGTGTCGTGCCTAGCGGCACCTACGGGCAGTACTTC
V: TRBV6-1
size: -
D: TRBD2
J: TRBJ2-7
length: 15

CDR3: CASSDLGGRGYEQYF
DNA: TGCGCCAGCAGTGACCTAGGGGGAAGGGGTTACGAGCAGTACTTC
V: TRBV10-2
size: once
D: -
J: TRBJ2-7
length: 15

CDR3: CASTELGTTSYNEQFF
DNA: TGTGCCAGCACGGAACTCGGGACTACATCCTACAATGAGCAGTTCTTC
V: TRBV27
size: -
D: TRBD2
J: TRBJ2-1
length: 16

CDR3: CASSYGGNTEAFF
DNA: TGTGCCAGCAGTTACGGGGGGAACACTGAAGCTTTCTTT
V: TRBV6-5
size: -
D: -
J: TRBJ1-1
length: 13

CDR3: CASGLSDSSYEQYF
DNA: TGCGCCAGCGGACTATCGGACAGCTCCTACGAGCAGTACTTC
V: TRBV5-1
size: -
D: -
J: TRBJ2-7
length: 14

CDR3: CATSRYSLAGFRLLHEQYF
DNA: TGTGCCACCAGCAGGTATAGCCTAGCGGGATTTCGTTTACTCCACGAGCAGTACTTC
V: TRBV15
size: -
D: TRBD2
J: TRBJ2-7
length: 19

CDR3: CASSQRGYTEAFF
DNA: TGTGCCAGCAGCCAACGGGGTTACACTGAAGCTTTCTTT
V: TRBV14
size: -
D: -
J: TRBJ1-1
length: 13

CDR3: CASTPLAGEAELFF
DNA: TGTGCCAGCACCCCTCTAGCGGGAGAAGCGGAGCTGTTTTTT
V: TRBV7-2
size: -
D: TRBD2
J: TRBJ2-2
length: 14

CDR3: CAIKGLANTDTQYF
DNA: TGTGCCATCAAGGGGCTAGCTAACACAGATACGCAGTATTTT
V: TRBV10-3
size: -
D: -
J: TRBJ2-3
length: 14

CDR3: CASNEGSREQYF
DNA: TGCGCCAGCAACGAGGGGTCACGCGAGCAGTACTTC
V: TRBV5-1
size: -
D: -
J: TRBJ2-7
length: 12

CDR3: CASSLGTSGTRETQYF
DNA: TGTGCCAGCAGCCTCGGGACTAGCGGGACCCGGGAGACCCAGTACTTC
V: TRBV7-7
size: once
D: TRBD2
J: TRBJ2-5
length: 16

CDR3: CASSLFGLAGAYEQYF
DNA: TGTGCCAGCAGTTTATTCGGTCTAGCGGGAGCCTACGAGCAGTACTTC
V: TRBV28
size: -
D: TRBD2
J: TRBJ2-7
length: 16

CDR3: CASSAAGEETQYF
DNA: TGTGCCAGCAGTGCGGCAGGGGAAGAGACCCAGTACTTC
V: TRBV2
size: -
D: -
J: TRBJ2-5
length: 13

CDR3: CASSKREAAYEQYF
DNA: TGTGCCAGCAGTAAACGGGAGGCAGCCTACGAGCAGTACTTC
V: TRBV2
size: -
D: TRBD2
J: TRBJ2-7
length: 14

CDR3: CASSGGGRTEAFF
DNA: TGTGCCAGCAGTGGGGGCGGGAGGACTGAAGCTTTCTTT
V: TRBV27
size: -
D: -
J: TRBJ1-1
length: 13

CDR3: CASSTNLNTEAFF
DNA: TGTGCCAGCAGTACAAACCTGAACACTGAAGCTTTCTTT
V: TRBV27
size: -
D: -
J: TRBJ1-1
length: 13

CDR3: CASSLGRTETQYF
DNA: TGTGCCAGCAGTTTAGGCAGGACGGAGACCCAGTACTTC
V: TRBV28
size: -
D: -
J: TRBJ2-5
length: 13

CDR3: CASSLSWINEKLFF
DNA: TGTGCCAGCAGCTTATCATGGATCAATGAAAAACTGTTTTTT
V: TRBV7-8
size: -
D: -
J: TRBJ1-4
length: 14

CDR3: CASLKSGTSYGYTF
DNA: TGTGCCAGCCTCAAGTCCGGGACCTCCTATGGCTACACCTTC
V: TRBV2
size: once
D: -
J: TRBJ1-2
length: 14

CDR3: CASSLVEGPHYGYTF
DNA: TGTGCCAGCAGTTTAGTCGAGGGCCCACACTATGGCTACACCTTC
V: TRBV27
size: -
D: -
J: TRBJ1-2
length: 15

CDR3: CASSPRGLSSYNEQFF
DNA: TGTGCCAGCTCACCTCGAGGTCTTAGCTCCTACAATGAGCAGTTCTTC
V: TRBV18
size: -
D: -
J: TRBJ2-1
length: 16

CDR3: CASSPWGPSGTDTQYF
DNA: TGTGCCAGCAGCCCTTGGGGTCCTAGCGGTACAGATACGCAGTATTTT
V: TRBV11-2
size: -
D: TRBD2
J: TRBJ2-3
length: 16

CDR3: CASSLGHFGGERTEAFF
DNA: TGCGCCAGCAGCTTGGGGCATTTCGGGGGTGAAAGAACTGAAGCTTTCTTT
V: TRBV5-1
size: -
D: -
J: TRBJ1-1
length: 17

CDR3: CASSLIPGAAYEQYF
DNA: TGCGCCAGCAGCTTGATCCCAGGGGCAGCCTACGAGCAGTACTTC
V: TRBV5-1
size: -
D: -
J: TRBJ2-7
length: 15

CDR3: CASSPGAGSYEQYF
DNA: TGCGCCAGCTCCCCGGGAGCGGGCTCCTACGAGCAGTACTTC
V: TRBV5-1
size: -
D: -
J: TRBJ2-7
length: 14

CDR3: CASSYVFTGGENIQYF
DNA: TGTGCCAGCAGTTACGTATTCACAGGGGGGGAAAACATTCAGTACTTC
V: TRBV6-5
size: -
D: -
J: TRBJ2-4
length: 16

CDR3: CASSHPAGEQYF
DNA: TGCGCCAGCAGCCATCCGGCGGGCGAGCAGTACTTC
V: TRBV4-1
size: -
D: -
J: TRBJ2-7
length: 12

CDR3: CAWSGTSGKETQYF
DNA: TGTGCCTGGAGTGGGACTAGCGGGAAAGAGACCCAGTACTTC
V: TRBV30
size: once
D: TRBD2
J: TRBJ2-5
length: 14

CDR3: CASSVTTYNEQFF
DNA: TGTGCCAGCAGTGTCACGACTTACAATGAGCAGTTCTTC
V: TRBV2
size: -
D: -
J: TRBJ2-1
length: 13

CDR3: CASSRGFAYNEQFF
DNA: TGTGCCAGCAGTCGGGGATTTGCCTACAATGAGCAGTTCTTC
V: TRBV27
size: -
D: -
J: TRBJ2-1
length: 14

CDR3: CASSPRLAGVVETQYF
DNA: TGTGCCAGCTCACCACGGCTAGCGGGAGTAGTGGAGACCCAGTACTTC
V: TRBV18
size: -
D: TRBD2
J: TRBJ2-5
length: 16

CDR3: CASSPRGLGYTF
DNA: TGTGCCAGCAGCCCGAGAGGCCTTGGCTACACCTTC
V: TRBV7-7
size: -
D: -
J: TRBJ1-2
length: 12

CDR3: CASSKDSSGYGYTF
DNA: TGTGCCAGCAGTAAGGACAGTTCGGGGTATGGCTACACCTTC
V: TRBV6-4
size: -
D: -
J: TRBJ1-2
length: 14

CDR3: CASSLGGQSTDTQYF
DNA: TGTGCCAGCAGCTTAGGGGGCCAGAGCACAGATACGCAGTATTTT
V: TRBV7-7
size: -
D: -
J: TRBJ2-3
length: 15

CDR3: CASSLTHGGNTEAFF
DNA: TGTGCCAGCAGTTTAACGCACGGAGGGAACACTGAAGCTTTCTTT
V: TRBV28
size: -
D: -
J: TRBJ1-1
length: 15

CDR3: CASSLVLQTYQPQHF
DNA: TGTGCCAGCAGCTTAGTACTCCAGACCTATCAGCCCCAGCATTTT
V: TRBV7-2
size: once
D: -
J: TRBJ1-5
length: 15

CDR3: CASSPAYATNEKLFF
DNA: TGTGCCAGCAGCCCAGCCTATGCAACTAATGAAAAACTGTTTTTT
V: TRBV4-2
size: -
D: -
J: TRBJ1-4
length: 15

CDR3: CASSLYASGSTGELFF
DNA: TGTGCCAGCAGCTTGTACGCTAGCGGGAGTACCGGGGAGCTGTTTTTT
V: TRBV5-6
size: -
D: TRBD2
J: TRBJ2-2
length: 16

CDR3: CASSYSSGRNEKLFF
DNA: TGTGCCAGCAGTTACTCGTCTGGAAGAAACGAAAAACTGTTTTTT
V: TRBV6-5
size: -
D: -
J: TRBJ1-4
length: 15

CDR3: CASSLSDDEQFF
DNA: TGCGCCAGCAGCCTTAGCGACGATGAGCAGTTCTTC
V: TRBV5-1
size: -
D: -
J: TRBJ2-1
length: 12

CDR3: CASSTMKRALDTQYF
DNA: TGTGCCAGCAGCACTATGAAGAGGGCATTGGATACGCAGTATTTT
V: TRBV7-9
size: -
D: -
J: TRBJ2-3
length: 15

CDR3: CASSSVAGGSGNEQFF
DNA: TGCGCCAGCAGCTCAGTAGCGGGAGGGTCCGGGAATGAGCAGTTCTTC
V: TRBV5-1
size: -
D: TRBD2
J: TRBJ2-1
length: 16

CDR3: CASSGDGRVYNEQFF
DNA: TGTGCCAGCAGTGGGGATGGCAGGGTCTACAATGAGCAGTTCTTC
V: TRBV6-1
size: -
D: -
J: TRBJ2-1
length: 15

CDR3: CASSLVGGTLEQYF
DNA: TGCGCCAGCAGCTTGGTGGGGGGGACTCTCGAGCAGTACTTC
V: TRBV5-1
size: -
D: TRBD2
J: TRBJ2-7
length: 14

CDR3: CASKAHYEQYF
DNA: TGTGCCAGCAAGGCGCACTACGAGCAGTACTTC
V: TRBV6-1
size: once
D: -
J: TRBJ2-7
length: 11

CDR3: CASRLITSTDTQYF
DNA: TGTGCCAGCCGGCTTATTACTAGCACAGATACGCAGTATTTT
V: TRBV2
size: -
D: -
J: TRBJ2-3
length: 14

CDR3: CASSLLPLGETQYF
DNA: TGCGCCAGCAGCTTGCTTCCTCTGGGGGAGACCCAGTACTTC
V: TRBV5-1
size: -
D: -
J: TRBJ2-5
length: 14

CDR3: CSVKVLDRQFF
DNA: TGCAGTGTTAAGGTGCTGGACAGACAGTTCTTC
V: TRBV20-1
size: -
D: -
J: TRBJ2-1
length: 11

CDR3: CASSIQIGGGAEQFF
DNA: TGCGCCAGCAGCATCCAAATCGGAGGAGGGGCCGAGCAGTTCTTC
V: TRBV5-1
size: -
D: -
J: TRBJ2-1
length: 15

CDR3: CASKDRVYEQYF
DNA: TGTGCCAGCAAGGACAGGGTTTACGAGCAGTACTTC
V: TRBV6-1
size: -
D: TRBD1
J: TRBJ2-7
length: 12

CDR3: CAWRSPGVGEKLFF
DNA: TGTGCCTGGAGAAGTCCAGGGGTGGGAGAAAAACTGTTTTTT
V: TRBV30
size: -
D: -
J: TRBJ1-4
length: 14

CDR3: CASSSLAGDMTDTQYF
DNA: TGTGCCAGCAGCTCTTTAGCGGGAGATATGACAGATACGCAGTATTTT
V: TRBV5-6
size: -
D: TRBD2
J: TRBJ2-3
length: 16